The 2 T cell receptor beta chains presented below share a single source sample, sequenced in a study of T cells of healthy individuals. TCRdb reprocessed the 5' RACE reads with MiXCR, giving one entry per CDR3 protein. The repertoire consists of more than 85,000 distinct CDR3 sequences, with approximately 18% occurring once and the leading ten covering 6.2%. The receptors stem from a human donor in good health.

Comment on this clonotype: A single base separates this from a much larger clone, so it may be a read error. The CDR3 ends on some other residue instead of the conserved phenylalanine or tryptophan, so this is likely a read error. This sequence joins TRBV29-1 and TRBJ1-1; D remains ambiguous. The CDR3 has 10 amino acids. Trimming took off 4 bases at V and 6 bases at J, with 6 bases between the two ends. Germline assignment: CDR1 SQVTM and CDR2 ANQGSEA. The CDR3 is CSVGESEAFS. DNA for the CDR3: TGCAGCGTTGGGGAATCTGAAGCTTTCTCT.

This clonotype was recorded a few times. The gene calls are TRBV9 and TRBJ2-3, with D possibly matching TRBD1 (5 bases). Trimming removed 1 base from V and 10 bases from J, with 13 bases in between. This CDR3 comprises 13 residues. Germline V gene lookup returns CDR1 SGDLS and CDR2 YYNGEE. The CDR3 coding sequence is TGTGCCAGCAGCGTATCAGGGCGAAGGCCGCAGTATTTT. Its protein product is CASSVSGRRPQYF.